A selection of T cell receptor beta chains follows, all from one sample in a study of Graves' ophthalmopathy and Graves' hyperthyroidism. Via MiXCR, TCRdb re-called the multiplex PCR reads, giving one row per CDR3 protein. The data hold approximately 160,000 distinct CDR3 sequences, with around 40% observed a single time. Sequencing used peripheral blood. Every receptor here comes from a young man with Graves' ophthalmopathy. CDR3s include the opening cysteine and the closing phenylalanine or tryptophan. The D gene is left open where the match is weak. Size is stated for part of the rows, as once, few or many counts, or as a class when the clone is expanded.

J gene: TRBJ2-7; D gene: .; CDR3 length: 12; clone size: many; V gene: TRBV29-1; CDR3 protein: CSVAVLGYEQYF; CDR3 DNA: TGCAGCGTTGCTGTGTTGGGGTACGAGCAGTACTTC
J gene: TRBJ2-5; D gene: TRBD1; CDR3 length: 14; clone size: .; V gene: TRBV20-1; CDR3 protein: CSARPGQVGETQYF; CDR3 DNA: TGCAGTGCTAGACCGGGACAGGTGGGAGAGACCCAGTACTTC
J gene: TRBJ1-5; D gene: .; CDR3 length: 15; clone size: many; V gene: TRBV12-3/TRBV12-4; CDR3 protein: CASSLVAGSNQPQHF; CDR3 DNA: TGTGCCAGCAGTTTAGTGGCGGGTAGCAATCAGCCCCAGCATTTT
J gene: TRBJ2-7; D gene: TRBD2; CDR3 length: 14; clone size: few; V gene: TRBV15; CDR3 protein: CATSSGGVSYEQYF; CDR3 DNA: TGTGCCACCAGCAGCGGGGGGGTTTCCTACGAGCAGTACTTC
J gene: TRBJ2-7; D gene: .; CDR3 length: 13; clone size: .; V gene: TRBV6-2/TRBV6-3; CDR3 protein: CASSPHPLSEQYF; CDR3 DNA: TGTGCCAGCAGTCCCCACCCTCTTTCCGAGCAGTACTTC
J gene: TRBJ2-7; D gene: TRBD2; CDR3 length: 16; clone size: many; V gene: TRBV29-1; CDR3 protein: CSAGLAGGPYIYEQYF; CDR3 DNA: TGCAGCGCAGGACTAGCGGGAGGGCCTTATATTTACGAGCAGTACTTC
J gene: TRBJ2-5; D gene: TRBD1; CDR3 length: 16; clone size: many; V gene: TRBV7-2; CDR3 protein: CASSSLPGQGSETQYF; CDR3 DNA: TGTGCCAGCAGCTCCCTCCCGGGACAGGGCAGCGAGACCCAGTACTTC
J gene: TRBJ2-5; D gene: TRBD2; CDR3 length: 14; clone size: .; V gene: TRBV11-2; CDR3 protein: CASSVTSGQETQYF; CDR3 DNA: TGTGCCAGCAGCGTTACTAGCGGGCAAGAGACCCAGTACTTC
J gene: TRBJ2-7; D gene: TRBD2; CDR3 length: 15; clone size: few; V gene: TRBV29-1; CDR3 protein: CSVEQVAGVPHEQYF; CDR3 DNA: TGCAGCGTTGAACAAGTAGCGGGAGTTCCCCACGAGCAGTACTTC
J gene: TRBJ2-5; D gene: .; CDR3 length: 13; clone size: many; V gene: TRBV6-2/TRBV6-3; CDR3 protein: CASSWGERETQYF; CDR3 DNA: TGTGCCAGCAGCTGGGGCGAGAGGGAGACCCAGTACTTC
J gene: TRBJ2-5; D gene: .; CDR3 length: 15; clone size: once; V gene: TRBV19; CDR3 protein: CASSIGTAGLETQYF; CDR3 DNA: TGTGCCAGTAGTATCGGGACAGCGGGACTAGAGACCCAGTACTTC
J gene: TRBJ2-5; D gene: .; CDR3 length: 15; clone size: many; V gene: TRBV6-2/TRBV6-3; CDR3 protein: CASSYFGAGQETQYF; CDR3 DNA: TGTGCCAGCAGTTACTTCGGAGCGGGTCAAGAGACCCAGTACTTC
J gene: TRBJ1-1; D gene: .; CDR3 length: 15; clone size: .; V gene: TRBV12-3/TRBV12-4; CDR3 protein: CASSLLQGIHMQAFF; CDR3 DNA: TGTGCCAGCAGCCTCCTACAGGGAATTCATATGCAGGCTTTCTTT
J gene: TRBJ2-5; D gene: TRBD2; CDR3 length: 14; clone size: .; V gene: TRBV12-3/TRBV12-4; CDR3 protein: CASSRTSGRQTQYF; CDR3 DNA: TGTGCCAGCAGTCGGACTAGCGGGAGGCAGACCCAGTACTTC
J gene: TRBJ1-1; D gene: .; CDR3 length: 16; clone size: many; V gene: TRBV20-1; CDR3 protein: CSAPIGSRFMNTEAFF; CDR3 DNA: TGCAGTGCTCCCATCGGATCCCGATTCATGAACACTGAAGCTTTCTTT
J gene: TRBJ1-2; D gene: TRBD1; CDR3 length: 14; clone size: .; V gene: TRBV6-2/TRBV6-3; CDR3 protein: CASGQGGDGYGYTF; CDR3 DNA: TGTGCCAGCGGACAGGGGGGAGACGGCTATGGCTACACCTTC
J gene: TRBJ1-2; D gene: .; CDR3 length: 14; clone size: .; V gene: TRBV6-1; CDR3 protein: CASTNPQVYDGYTF; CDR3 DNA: TGTGCCAGCACTAACCCCCAGGTTTACGATGGCTACACCTTC
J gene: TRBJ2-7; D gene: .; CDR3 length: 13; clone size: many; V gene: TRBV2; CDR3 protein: CASSEFRGYEQYF; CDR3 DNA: TGTGCCAGCAGTGAATTTCGGGGATACGAGCAGTACTTC
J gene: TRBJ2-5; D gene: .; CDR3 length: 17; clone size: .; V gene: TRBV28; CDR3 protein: CASSLRVLGRAQETQYF; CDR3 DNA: TGTGCCAGCAGTTTAAGGGTCTTGGGCAGGGCCCAAGAGACCCAGTACTTC
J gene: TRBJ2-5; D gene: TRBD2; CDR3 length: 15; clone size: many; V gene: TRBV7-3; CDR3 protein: CASSFLAGDRETQYF; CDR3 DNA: TGTGCCAGCAGCTTCCTAGCGGGAGACAGGGAGACCCAGTACTTC
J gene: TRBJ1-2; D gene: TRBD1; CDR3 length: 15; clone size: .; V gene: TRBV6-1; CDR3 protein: CASSEGRGTGYGYTF; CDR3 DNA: TGTGCCAGCAGTGAAGGAAGAGGGACAGGATATGGCTACACCTTC
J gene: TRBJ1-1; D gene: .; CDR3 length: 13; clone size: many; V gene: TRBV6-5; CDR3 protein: CASSRGSWTEAFF; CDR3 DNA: TGTGCCAGCAGTAGGGGGTCGTGGACTGAAGCTTTCTTT
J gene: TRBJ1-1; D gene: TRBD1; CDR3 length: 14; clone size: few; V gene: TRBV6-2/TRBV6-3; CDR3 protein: CASKNPGQGSEAFF; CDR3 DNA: TGTGCCAGCAAAAACCCAGGACAGGGTTCTGAAGCTTTCTTT
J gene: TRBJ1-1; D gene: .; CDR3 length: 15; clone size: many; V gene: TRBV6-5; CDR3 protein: CASSYRGHPGTEAFF; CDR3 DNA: TGTGCCAGCAGTTACCGGGGCCACCCGGGCACTGAAGCTTTCTTT
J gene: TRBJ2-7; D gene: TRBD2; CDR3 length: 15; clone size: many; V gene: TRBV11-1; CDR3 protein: CASSRSSGLSYEQYF; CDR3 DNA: TGTGCCAGCAGCCGGTCTAGCGGTCTCTCCTACGAGCAGTACTTC
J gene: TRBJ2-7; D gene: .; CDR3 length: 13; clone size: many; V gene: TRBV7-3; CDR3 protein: CASSLGRGGEQYF; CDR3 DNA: TGTGCCAGCAGCTTGGGCCGAGGGGGGGAGCAGTACTTC
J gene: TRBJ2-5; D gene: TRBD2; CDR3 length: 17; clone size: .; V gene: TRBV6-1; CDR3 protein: CASTLPTGTSGQETQYF; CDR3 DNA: TGTGCCAGCACCCTCCCGACCGGGACTAGCGGTCAAGAGACCCAGTACTTC
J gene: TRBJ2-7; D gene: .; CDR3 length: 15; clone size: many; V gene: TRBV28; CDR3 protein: CASSVGGSGTYEQYF; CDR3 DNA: TGTGCCAGCAGTGTCGGTGGTAGCGGAACCTACGAGCAGTACTTC
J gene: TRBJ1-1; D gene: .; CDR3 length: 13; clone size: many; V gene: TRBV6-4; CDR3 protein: CASSDSDNTEAFF; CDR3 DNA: TGTGCCAGCAGTGACTCGGACAACACTGAAGCTTTCTTT
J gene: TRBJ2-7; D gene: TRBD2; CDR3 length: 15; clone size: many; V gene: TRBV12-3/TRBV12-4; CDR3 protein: CASSFSSGYKYEQYF; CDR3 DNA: TGTGCCAGCAGTTTTTCTAGCGGGTACAAGTACGAGCAGTACTTC
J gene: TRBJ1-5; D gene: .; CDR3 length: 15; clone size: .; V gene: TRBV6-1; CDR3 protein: CASNRSPPIHQPQHF; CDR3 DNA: TGTGCCAGCAATCGCTCTCCTCCCATCCATCAGCCCCAGCATTTT
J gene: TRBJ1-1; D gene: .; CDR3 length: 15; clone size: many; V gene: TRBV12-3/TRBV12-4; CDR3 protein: CASRPGSRTNTEAFF; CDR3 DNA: TGTGCCAGCAGACCGGGCTCCAGGACGAACACTGAAGCTTTCTTT
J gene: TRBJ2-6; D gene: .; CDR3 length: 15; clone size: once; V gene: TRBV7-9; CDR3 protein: CASSGRRLGANVLTF; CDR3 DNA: TGTGCCAGCAGCGGCCGGCGTTTAGGGGCCAACGTCCTGACTTTC
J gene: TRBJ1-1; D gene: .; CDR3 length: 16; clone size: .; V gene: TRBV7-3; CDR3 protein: CASSLTGGLRDTEAFF; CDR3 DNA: TGTGCCAGCAGCTTAACGGGGGGGTTGAGGGACACTGAAGCTTTCTTT
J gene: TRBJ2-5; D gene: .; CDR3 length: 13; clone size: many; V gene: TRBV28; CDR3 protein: CASSRGWKETQYF; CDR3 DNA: TGTGCCAGCAGTCGTGGTTGGAAGGAGACCCAGTACTTC
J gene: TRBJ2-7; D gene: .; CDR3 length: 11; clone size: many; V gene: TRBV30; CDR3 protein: CAWSVGDVRYF; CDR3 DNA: TGTGCCTGGAGTGTAGGGGACGTTCGGTACTTC
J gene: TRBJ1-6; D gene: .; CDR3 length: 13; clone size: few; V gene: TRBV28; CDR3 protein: CAGGSSTFSPLHF; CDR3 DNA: TGTGCCGGGGGGAGCAGTACGTTTTCACCCCTCCACTTT
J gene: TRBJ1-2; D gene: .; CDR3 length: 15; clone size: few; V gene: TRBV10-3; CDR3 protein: CAISEWGGGIYGYTF; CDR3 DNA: TGTGCCATCAGTGAGTGGGGAGGCGGGATCTATGGCTACACCTTC
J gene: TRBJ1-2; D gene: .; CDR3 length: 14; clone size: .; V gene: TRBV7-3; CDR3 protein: CASSQFAGDYGYTF; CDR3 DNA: TGTGCCAGCAGCCAATTTGCTGGGGACTATGGCTACACCTTC
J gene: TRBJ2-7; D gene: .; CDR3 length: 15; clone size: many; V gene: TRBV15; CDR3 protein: CATSRGGELSYEQYF; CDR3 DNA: TGTGCCACCAGCAGAGGGGGGGAGCTTTCCTACGAGCAGTACTTC
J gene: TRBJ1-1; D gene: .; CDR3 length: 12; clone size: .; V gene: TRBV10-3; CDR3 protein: CAISEPDTEAFF; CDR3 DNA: TGTGCCATCAGTGAGCCAGACACTGAAGCTTTCTTT
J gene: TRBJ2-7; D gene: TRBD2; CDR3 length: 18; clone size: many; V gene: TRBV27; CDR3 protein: CASSLRDRRTSGAYEQYF; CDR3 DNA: TGTGCCAGCAGTCTCCGGGACAGGAGGACTAGCGGGGCCTACGAGCAGTACTTC
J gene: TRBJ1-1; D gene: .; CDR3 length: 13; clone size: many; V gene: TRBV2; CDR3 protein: CASSVLDETEAFF; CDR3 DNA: TGTGCCAGCAGTGTCTTAGACGAGACTGAAGCTTTCTTT
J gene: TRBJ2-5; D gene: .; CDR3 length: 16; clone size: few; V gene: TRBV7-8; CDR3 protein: CASSFSGRAEQETQYF; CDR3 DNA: TGTGCCAGCAGCTTCAGTGGTAGAGCGGAGCAAGAGACCCAGTACTTC
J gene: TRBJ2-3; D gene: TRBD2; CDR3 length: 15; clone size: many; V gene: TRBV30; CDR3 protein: CAWSVLSGLAGTQYF; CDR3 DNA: TGTGCCTGGAGTGTACTATCAGGACTAGCGGGTACGCAGTATTTT
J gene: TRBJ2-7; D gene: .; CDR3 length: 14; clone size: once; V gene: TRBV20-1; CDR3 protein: CSARDRGGFYEQYF; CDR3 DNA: TGCAGTGCTAGAGACAGGGGAGGCTTCTACGAGCAGTACTTC
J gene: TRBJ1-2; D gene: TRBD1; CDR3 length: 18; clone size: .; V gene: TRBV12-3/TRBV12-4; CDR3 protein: CASSPLDRGLVGVYGYTF; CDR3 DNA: TGTGCCAGCAGTCCCCTGGACAGGGGGCTTGTCGGGGTCTATGGCTACACCTTC
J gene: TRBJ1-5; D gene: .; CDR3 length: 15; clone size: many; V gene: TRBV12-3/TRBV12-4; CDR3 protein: CASSSWTDSNQPQHF; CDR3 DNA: TGTGCCAGCAGTTCCTGGACGGATAGCAATCAGCCCCAGCATTTT
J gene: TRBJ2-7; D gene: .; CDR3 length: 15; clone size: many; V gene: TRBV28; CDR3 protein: CASSLSDVLGYEQYF; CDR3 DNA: TGTGCCAGCAGTTTAAGTGACGTTTTGGGCTACGAGCAGTACTTC
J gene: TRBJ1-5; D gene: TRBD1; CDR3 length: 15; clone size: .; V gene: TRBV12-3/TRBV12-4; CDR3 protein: CASSLTGGAGQPQHF; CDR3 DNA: TGTGCCAGCAGTCTTACAGGGGGCGCGGGACAGCCCCAGCATTTT
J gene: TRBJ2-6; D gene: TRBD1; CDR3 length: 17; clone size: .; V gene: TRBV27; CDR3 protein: CASSRTGADSGANVLTF; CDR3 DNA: TGTGCCAGCAGTAGGACAGGGGCCGACTCTGGGGCCAACGTCCTGACTTTC
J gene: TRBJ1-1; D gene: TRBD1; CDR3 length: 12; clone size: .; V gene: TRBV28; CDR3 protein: CASRDRVTEAFF; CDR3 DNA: TGTGCCAGCCGGGACAGGGTGACTGAAGCTTTCTTT
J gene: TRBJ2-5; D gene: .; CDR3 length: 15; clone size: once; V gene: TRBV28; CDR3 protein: CASSSGRNRQETQYF; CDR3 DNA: TGTGCCAGCAGTTCCGGACGGAACCGCCAAGAGACCCAGTACTTC
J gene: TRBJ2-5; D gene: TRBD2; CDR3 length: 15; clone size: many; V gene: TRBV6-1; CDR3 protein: CASSETSGQQETQYF; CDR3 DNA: TGTGCCAGCAGCGAGACTAGCGGTCAGCAAGAGACCCAGTACTTC
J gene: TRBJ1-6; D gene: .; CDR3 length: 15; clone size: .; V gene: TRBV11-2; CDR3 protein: CASSLTTGFNSPLHF; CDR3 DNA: TGTGCCAGCAGCTTAACAACAGGGTTTAATTCACCCCTCCACTTT
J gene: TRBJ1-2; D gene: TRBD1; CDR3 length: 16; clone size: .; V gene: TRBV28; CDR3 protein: CASSSEDRVVDYGYTF; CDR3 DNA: TGTGCCAGCAGTTCTGAAGACAGGGTAGTAGACTATGGCTACACCTTC
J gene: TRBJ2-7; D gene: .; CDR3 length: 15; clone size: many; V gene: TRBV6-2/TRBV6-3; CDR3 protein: CASSPPESGSYEQYF; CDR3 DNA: TGTGCCAGCAGCCCCCCAGAAAGCGGCTCCTACGAGCAGTACTTC